This TCR beta chain was retrieved from a study of graft-versus-host responses after intestinal transplantation. The overall study: Recipients were all induced with anti-thymocyte globulin, then given tacrolimus and steroids for 2 to 3 years.

Graft samples were processed, releasing intraepithelial and lamina propria lymphocytes. Overall study findings and caveats: Recipient marrow contained GvH clones, some of which appeared first in ileum or blood. Circulating GvH clone levels at their peak were associated with HvG declines (early post-transplant).

Produced via immunoSEQ multiplex PCR; TCRdb's table is partial and in-frame only. The table lists just under 30,000 clones, 65% to 80% of them singletons, with around 3.3% in the top ten. Of note for this clone: Its target is not known.

The receptor's source is a human patient who received an intestinal transplant, so some T cells may come from the graft donor. The starting material was ileum tissue, obtained 98 days after intestinal transplantation.

CDR3 in amino acids: CASRRGTGGASEAFF. The CDR3 coding sequence is TGTGCCAGCAGGAGGGGGACAGGGGGCGCGTCTGAAGCTTTCTTT. The V and J genes are TRBV9 and TRBJ1-1, with 12 bases identical to TRBD1. The J segment lost 6 bases and the V segment lost 5 bases, leaving 8 bases of the junction unmatched. Germline CDR1 reads SGDLS; CDR2 reads YYNGEE. The CDR3 consists of 15 residues.